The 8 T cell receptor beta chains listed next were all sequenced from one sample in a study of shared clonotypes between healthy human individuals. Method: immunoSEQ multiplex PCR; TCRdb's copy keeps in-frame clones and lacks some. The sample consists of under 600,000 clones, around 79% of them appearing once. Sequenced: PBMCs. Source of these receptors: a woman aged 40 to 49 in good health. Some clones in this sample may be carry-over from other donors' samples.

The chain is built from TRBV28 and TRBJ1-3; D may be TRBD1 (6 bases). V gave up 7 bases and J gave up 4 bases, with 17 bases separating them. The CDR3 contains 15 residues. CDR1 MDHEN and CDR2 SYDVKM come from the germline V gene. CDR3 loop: CASKNHQGLGNTIYF. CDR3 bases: TGTGCCAGCAAGAACCACCAGGGGTTAGGAAACACCATATATTTT.

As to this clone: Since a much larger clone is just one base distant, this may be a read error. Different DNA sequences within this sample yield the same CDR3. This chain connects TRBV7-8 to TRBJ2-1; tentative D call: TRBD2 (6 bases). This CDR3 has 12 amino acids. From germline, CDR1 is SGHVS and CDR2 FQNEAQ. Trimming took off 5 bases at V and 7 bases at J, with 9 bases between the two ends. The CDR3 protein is CASSPSGNEQFF. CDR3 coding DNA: TGTGCCAGCAGCCCCAGCGGGAATGAGCAGTTCTTC.

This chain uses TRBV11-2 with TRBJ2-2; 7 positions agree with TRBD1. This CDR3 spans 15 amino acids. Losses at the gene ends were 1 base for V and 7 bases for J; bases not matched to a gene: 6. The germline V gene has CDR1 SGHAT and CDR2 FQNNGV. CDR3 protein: CASSLVQGVVGELFF. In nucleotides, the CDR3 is TGTGCCAGCAGCTTAGTCCAGGGGGTGGTCGGGGAGCTGTTTTTT.

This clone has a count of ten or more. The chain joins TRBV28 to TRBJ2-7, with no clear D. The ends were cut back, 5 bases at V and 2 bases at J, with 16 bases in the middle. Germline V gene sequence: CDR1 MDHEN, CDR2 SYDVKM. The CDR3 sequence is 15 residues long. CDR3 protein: CASSRMGQHPYEQYF. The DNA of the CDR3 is TGTGCCAGCAGTCGGATGGGCCAGCATCCCTACGAGCAGTACTTC.

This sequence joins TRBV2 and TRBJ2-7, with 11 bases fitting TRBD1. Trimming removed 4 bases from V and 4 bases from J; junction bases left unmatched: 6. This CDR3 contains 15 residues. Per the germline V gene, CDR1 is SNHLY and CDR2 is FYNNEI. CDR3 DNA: TGTGCCAGCAGTGGAGGGACAGGGGGAACGTACGAGCAGTACTTC. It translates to CASSGGTGGTYEQYF.

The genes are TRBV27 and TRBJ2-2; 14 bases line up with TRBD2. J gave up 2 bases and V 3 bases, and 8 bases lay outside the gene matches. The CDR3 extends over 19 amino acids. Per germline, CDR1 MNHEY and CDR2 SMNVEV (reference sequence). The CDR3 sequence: CASSFGLAGGWGNTGELFF. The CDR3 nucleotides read TGTGCCAGCAGTTTCGGACTAGCGGGAGGTTGGGGAAACACCGGGGAGCTGTTTTTT.

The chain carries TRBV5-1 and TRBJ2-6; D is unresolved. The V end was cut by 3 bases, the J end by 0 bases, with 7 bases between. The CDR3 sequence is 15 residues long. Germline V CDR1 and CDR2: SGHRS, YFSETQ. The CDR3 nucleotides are TGCGCCAGCAGCTCTGACAACTCTGGGGCCAACGTCCTGACTTTC. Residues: CASSSDNSGANVLTF.

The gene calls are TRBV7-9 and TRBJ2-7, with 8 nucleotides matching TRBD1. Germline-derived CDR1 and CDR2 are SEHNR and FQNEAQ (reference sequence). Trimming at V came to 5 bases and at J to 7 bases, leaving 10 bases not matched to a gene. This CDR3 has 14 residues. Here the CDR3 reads CASSPGTGIREQYF. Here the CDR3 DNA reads TGTGCCAGCAGCCCCGGGACAGGTATCCGGGAGCAGTACTTC. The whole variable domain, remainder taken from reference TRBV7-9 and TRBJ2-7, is DTGVSQNPRHKITKRGQNVTFRCDPISEHNRLYWYRQTLGQGPEFLTYFQNEAQLEKSRLLSDRFSAERPKGSFSTLEIQRTEQGDSAMYLCASSPGTGIREQYFGPGTRLTVT.